The 5 T cell receptor beta chains below were found in one sample sequenced in a study of cytomegalovirus exposure and HLA in healthy donors. PCR primers comprised 60 Vbeta and 13 Jbeta primers. Here immunoSEQ multiplex PCR was the method, and the copy in TCRdb shows in-frame clones only, minus some. The profile shows hundreds of thousands of clones, 82% of them singletons. The sequenced sample consisted of PBMCs. The receptors stem from a middle-aged man in good health and CMV-seropositive.

This clone was detected a few times. The chain uses TRBV7-9 and TRBJ2-1, with a weak D call TRBD2 (6 bases). The CDR3 has 11 residues. From germline, CDR1 is SEHNR and CDR2 FQNEAQ (reference sequence). The V and J ends lost 8 bases and 7 bases respectively, with 9 bases between them. The CDR3 spells CASAGLNEQFF. CDR3 in DNA: TGTGCCAGCGCGGGGCTAAATGAGCAGTTCTTC.

The chain has TRBV25-1 and TRBJ2-4; 9 bases agree with TRBD1. The CDR3 spans 17 residues. Per the germline V gene, CDR1 is MGHDK and CDR2 is SYGVNS. V gave up 7 bases and J gave up 0 bases; unmatched junction bases: 10. In DNA form, the CDR3 reads TGTGCCAGCACCCTATGGACAGGGGATATAGCCAAAAACATTCAGTACTTC. It is translated as CASTLWTGDIAKNIQYF.

This chain joins TRBV2 and TRBJ2-4, with TRBD1 identical over 10 bases. Trimming took 8 bases from V and 3 from J; bases not matched to a gene: 10. This CDR3 contains 16 residues. Germline V gene sequence: CDR1 SNHLY, CDR2 FYNNEI. CDR3 sequence (DNA): TGTGCCAGCGGCACGGGACAGGGGACGCGCAAAAACATTCAGTACTTC. Translated, it gives CASGTGQGTRKNIQYF.

The rearrangement links TRBV7-7 to TRBJ2-1, with no clear D. The CDR3 covers 13 residues. The germline gives CDR1 SSHAT, CDR2 FNYEAQ (reference sequence). The CDR3 sequence is CAFPVYYYNEQFF. The CDR3 coding sequence is TGTGCTTTCCCCGTTTACTACTACAATGAGCAGTTCTTC. Full variable domain (rest looked up from reference TRBV7-7 and TRBJ2-1): GAGVSQSPRYKVTKRGQDVTLRCDPISSHATLYWYQQALGQGPEFLTYFNYEAQPDKSGLPSDRFSAERPEGSISTLTIQRTEQRDSAMYRCAFPVYYYNEQFFGPGTRLTVL.

V usage is TRBV2 and J usage is TRBJ2-7; D is possibly TRBD1 (6 bases). V gave up 3 bases and J gave up 5 bases, with 17 bases separating them. This CDR3 has 15 residues. The germline gives CDR1 SNHLY, CDR2 FYNNEI. Written as DNA, the CDR3 is TGTGCCAGCAGTGAGGTCCCCAGGGGTTTCCACGAGCAGTACTTC. Its translation: CASSEVPRGFHEQYF.